A selection of T cell receptor beta chains follows, all from one sample in a study of cytomegalovirus exposure and HLA in healthy donors. The method was immunoSEQ multiplex PCR; TCRdb's version includes in-frame clones alone and lacks a portion of them. Of 220,000 or so clones detected, roughly 85% appear once; the ten largest clones hold roughly 5.5%. The sequenced sample was PBMCs. These receptors were obtained from a woman between 18 and 30 years old in good health and CMV-seronegative. Each CDR3 is given with its conserved first and last residue. Fields, in order: CDR3 DNA, CDR3 protein, clone size, J gene, V gene, D gene. A D gene is named only where the DNA matches it firmly. The size entry is marked missing in some rows and otherwise reads once, few, many or a size class.

CDR3nt: TGTGCCAGCAGTTACTCGGGAATAGGGACAAAGACCCAGTACTTC
CDR3aa: CASSYSGIGTKTQYF
abundance: NA
j_gene: TRBJ2-5
v_gene: TRBV6-5
d_gene: NA

CDR3nt: TGTGCCTGGCAATCCAGTCGGTATAGCAATCAGCCCCAGCATTTT
CDR3aa: CAWQSSRYSNQPQHF
abundance: NA
j_gene: TRBJ1-5
v_gene: TRBV30
d_gene: NA

CDR3nt: TGTGCCAGTAATTCTCCGGGGGACAGAGGGTACGAGCAGTACTTC
CDR3aa: CASNSPGDRGYEQYF
abundance: NA
j_gene: TRBJ2-7
v_gene: TRBV19
d_gene: NA

CDR3nt: TGTGCCTGGAGTGTTCTGTGGGGTGGGTACGAGCAGTACTTC
CDR3aa: CAWSVLWGGYEQYF
abundance: NA
j_gene: TRBJ2-7
v_gene: TRBV30
d_gene: NA

CDR3nt: TGTGCCAGCAGCGTAGCAGGGACAGGAAACACCATATATTTT
CDR3aa: CASSVAGTGNTIYF
abundance: NA
j_gene: TRBJ1-3
v_gene: TRBV9
d_gene: NA

CDR3nt: TGCGCCAGCAGTCAGGAGACTAGCGGGGGGATTCCTTGCCCCTACGAGCAGTACTTC
CDR3aa: CASSQETSGGIPCPYEQYF
abundance: NA
j_gene: TRBJ2-7
v_gene: TRBV23-1
d_gene: TRBD2

CDR3nt: TGTGCCAGCAGCTTGTTGATGAACACTGAAGCTTTCTTT
CDR3aa: CASSLLMNTEAFF
abundance: NA
j_gene: TRBJ1-1
v_gene: TRBV5-6
d_gene: NA

CDR3nt: TGTGCCAGCAGTTTTGGGGGAGCTAGCGGGAGGGGCGAGCAGTACTTC
CDR3aa: CASSFGGASGRGEQYF
abundance: NA
j_gene: TRBJ2-7
v_gene: TRBV27
d_gene: TRBD2

CDR3nt: TGTGCCAGTAGTATCGGACAGGGACCCTCCTACGAGCAGTACTTC
CDR3aa: CASSIGQGPSYEQYF
abundance: NA
j_gene: TRBJ2-7
v_gene: TRBV19
d_gene: TRBD1

CDR3nt: TGTGCCAGCAGCTCAGGAAGCAATCAGCCCCAGCATTTT
CDR3aa: CASSSGSNQPQHF
abundance: NA
j_gene: TRBJ1-5
v_gene: TRBV7-8
d_gene: NA

CDR3nt: TGTGCCAGCAGTCCCCAGTCAGGGTCTCAAAACATTCAGTACTTC
CDR3aa: CASSPQSGSQNIQYF
abundance: once
j_gene: TRBJ2-4
v_gene: TRBV27
d_gene: NA

CDR3nt: TGTGCCAGCAGTTCCCTACGGCAGGGGGCACACTATGGCTACACCTTC
CDR3aa: CASSSLRQGAHYGYTF
abundance: many
j_gene: TRBJ1-2
v_gene: TRBV27
d_gene: TRBD1

CDR3nt: TGCGCCAGCAGCCAACAGGGAGTGGACTACGAGCAGTACTTC
CDR3aa: CASSQQGVDYEQYF
abundance: NA
j_gene: TRBJ2-7
v_gene: TRBV4-1
d_gene: NA

CDR3nt: TGTGCCAGCTCACCAGGTTCAACAGGGTCCGGACTAGCGGGGGAGCAGTACTTC
CDR3aa: CASSPGSTGSGLAGEQYF
abundance: NA
j_gene: TRBJ2-7
v_gene: TRBV18
d_gene: TRBD2

CDR3nt: TGTGCCAGCAGCAGGGACCGCCAAGAGACCCAGTACTTC
CDR3aa: CASSRDRQETQYF
abundance: NA
j_gene: TRBJ2-5
v_gene: TRBV5-8
d_gene: NA

CDR3nt: TGTGCCAGCAGCAAACCGACAGGGGATAGAAACACCATATATTTT
CDR3aa: CASSKPTGDRNTIYF
abundance: NA
j_gene: TRBJ1-3
v_gene: TRBV5-4
d_gene: TRBD1

CDR3nt: TGTGCCACCAGCAGAGATCGGGGTTCAGATACGCAGTATTTT
CDR3aa: CATSRDRGSDTQYF
abundance: NA
j_gene: TRBJ2-3
v_gene: TRBV15
d_gene: NA

CDR3nt: TGTGCCAGCTCACCACCGGGGGAGACCCAGTACTTC
CDR3aa: CASSPPGETQYF
abundance: NA
j_gene: TRBJ2-5
v_gene: TRBV18
d_gene: NA

CDR3nt: TGTGCCAGCACCCTGGGGAGGGGGGGTGGCTACACCTTC
CDR3aa: CASTLGRGGGYTF
abundance: few
j_gene: TRBJ1-2
v_gene: TRBV6-5
d_gene: NA

CDR3nt: TGTGCCGGTGGAGGGGGGGCATACGAGCAGTACTTC
CDR3aa: CAGGGGAYEQYF
abundance: NA
j_gene: TRBJ2-7
v_gene: TRBV2
d_gene: NA

CDR3nt: TGTGCCAGCAGGCGACTAGCGAACGAGCAGTACTTC
CDR3aa: CASRRLANEQYF
abundance: NA
j_gene: TRBJ2-7
v_gene: TRBV2
d_gene: TRBD2

CDR3nt: TGCGCCAGCAGCCAACCCGACGGGTCCCGACAGCCCCAGCATTTT
CDR3aa: CASSQPDGSRQPQHF
abundance: NA
j_gene: TRBJ1-5
v_gene: TRBV4-1
d_gene: NA

CDR3nt: TGCGCCAGCAGCTTGGCGGCTAGCTTCGATGAGCAGTTCTTC
CDR3aa: CASSLAASFDEQFF
abundance: NA
j_gene: TRBJ2-1
v_gene: TRBV5-1
d_gene: NA

CDR3nt: TGTGCCACCAGCGAGGGCTCTGGAAACACCATATATTTT
CDR3aa: CATSEGSGNTIYF
abundance: NA
j_gene: TRBJ1-3
v_gene: TRBV15
d_gene: NA

CDR3nt: TGTGCCAGCAGGCCGCGGGCCGGGGGCCCAGATACGCAGTATTTT
CDR3aa: CASRPRAGGPDTQYF
abundance: NA
j_gene: TRBJ2-3
v_gene: TRBV6-1
d_gene: NA

CDR3nt: TGCGCCAGCAGCCAAGGCAGGCAGGCGGGGGTTGTTAATTCACCCCTCCACTTT
CDR3aa: CASSQGRQAGVVNSPLHF
abundance: NA
j_gene: TRBJ1-6
v_gene: TRBV4-1
d_gene: NA

CDR3nt: TGCGCCAGCCCTGAGGGGACAGATACGCAGTATTTT
CDR3aa: CASPEGTDTQYF
abundance: NA
j_gene: TRBJ2-3
v_gene: TRBV10-1
d_gene: NA

CDR3nt: TGCAGCGTTGAAGACCGGACTAGCTACGAGCAGTACTTC
CDR3aa: CSVEDRTSYEQYF
abundance: NA
j_gene: TRBJ2-7
v_gene: TRBV29-1
d_gene: TRBD2

CDR3nt: TGCGCCAGCAGCTTGGTTGCCGGGACAGGGGTCTATGGCTACACCTTC
CDR3aa: CASSLVAGTGVYGYTF
abundance: NA
j_gene: TRBJ1-2
v_gene: TRBV5-1
d_gene: TRBD1

CDR3nt: TGTGCCAGCAGTTTCCGCGAAAATAGCAATCAGCCCCAGCATTTT
CDR3aa: CASSFRENSNQPQHF
abundance: few
j_gene: TRBJ1-5
v_gene: TRBV27
d_gene: NA

CDR3nt: TGTGCCTGGTCCCGGGGCACCGGGGAGCTGTTTTTT
CDR3aa: CAWSRGTGELFF
abundance: NA
j_gene: TRBJ2-2
v_gene: TRBV30
d_gene: NA

CDR3nt: TGCAGCGTTGAACTTCCCTTGGGAGTCTCTGGGGCCAACGTCCTGACTTTC
CDR3aa: CSVELPLGVSGANVLTF
abundance: NA
j_gene: TRBJ2-6
v_gene: TRBV29-1
d_gene: NA

CDR3nt: TGCGCCAGCAGCCCCGGGACTAGCGGGGGGGTTTACAATGAGCAGTTCTTC
CDR3aa: CASSPGTSGGVYNEQFF
abundance: NA
j_gene: TRBJ2-1
v_gene: TRBV5-1
d_gene: TRBD2

CDR3nt: TGTGCCAGCAATAGGGATATTCGGACTGAAGCTTTCTTT
CDR3aa: CASNRDIRTEAFF
abundance: once
j_gene: TRBJ1-1
v_gene: TRBV2
d_gene: NA

CDR3nt: TGTGCCAGCAGGAGACAGGGAGTGCGCTATGGCTACACCTTC
CDR3aa: CASRRQGVRYGYTF
abundance: NA
j_gene: TRBJ1-2
v_gene: TRBV6-5
d_gene: TRBD1

CDR3nt: TGTGCCAGCAGTTCTGACAGACCCTCAACTAATGAAAAACTGTTTTTT
CDR3aa: CASSSDRPSTNEKLFF
abundance: once
j_gene: TRBJ1-4
v_gene: TRBV27
d_gene: NA

CDR3nt: TGTGCCAGCTCATCAGACAGGGAAGTCCATGGCTACACCTTC
CDR3aa: CASSSDREVHGYTF
abundance: NA
j_gene: TRBJ1-2
v_gene: TRBV18
d_gene: TRBD1

CDR3nt: TGTGCCAGCAGCCCTAAGGGGGAGACCCAGTACTTC
CDR3aa: CASSPKGETQYF
abundance: NA
j_gene: TRBJ2-5
v_gene: TRBV27
d_gene: NA

CDR3nt: TGTGCCAGCAGCCCACCCGGAGGGTTAGGCTCCTACAATGAGCAGTTCTTC
CDR3aa: CASSPPGGLGSYNEQFF
abundance: NA
j_gene: TRBJ2-1
v_gene: TRBV5-4
d_gene: NA

CDR3nt: TGCGCCAGCAGCCAAGAAACTGTTAGCGCAGATACGCAGTATTTT
CDR3aa: CASSQETVSADTQYF
abundance: NA
j_gene: TRBJ2-3
v_gene: TRBV4-1
d_gene: NA

CDR3nt: TGTGCCAGCAGTTATTCAGGACCCGCGAACACCGGGGAGCTGTTTTTT
CDR3aa: CASSYSGPANTGELFF
abundance: NA
j_gene: TRBJ2-2
v_gene: TRBV6-5
d_gene: NA

CDR3nt: TGTGCCATCACCCCTGACGAGAACACTGAAGCTTTCTTT
CDR3aa: CAITPDENTEAFF
abundance: NA
j_gene: TRBJ1-1
v_gene: TRBV10-3
d_gene: NA

CDR3nt: TGCGCCAGCAGCTTGGGCTCTAGCGGGAGGGGGAACGAGCAGTACTTC
CDR3aa: CASSLGSSGRGNEQYF
abundance: NA
j_gene: TRBJ2-7
v_gene: TRBV5-1
d_gene: TRBD2

CDR3nt: TGTGCCAGCAGCTTAAGGGGGGACAGTGAAGCTTTCTTT
CDR3aa: CASSLRGDSEAFF
abundance: once
j_gene: TRBJ1-1
v_gene: TRBV7-3
d_gene: TRBD1

CDR3nt: TGTGCTAGCAGTCTGAGGGCGGAGGGGGATGAGCAGTTCTTC
CDR3aa: CASSLRAEGDEQFF
abundance: NA
j_gene: TRBJ2-1
v_gene: TRBV7-7
d_gene: NA

CDR3nt: TGTGCCAGCAGCATCGGAACCGGCGGGGCAGATACGCAGTATTTT
CDR3aa: CASSIGTGGADTQYF
abundance: NA
j_gene: TRBJ2-3
v_gene: TRBV5-5
d_gene: NA

CDR3nt: TGTGCCAGCAGCGCCTCGTACTCCGGGACAGGTTCCTACGAGCAGTACTTC
CDR3aa: CASSASYSGTGSYEQYF
abundance: NA
j_gene: TRBJ2-7
v_gene: TRBV7-9
d_gene: TRBD1

CDR3nt: TGTGCCTGGAGTGTGATCGGGGGAGAAAATCAGCCCCAGCATTTT
CDR3aa: CAWSVIGGENQPQHF
abundance: NA
j_gene: TRBJ1-5
v_gene: TRBV30
d_gene: NA

CDR3nt: TGTGCCAGCAGTGAAGGAGGGTTAGGGGGGGTTGGTCGGTCTGGTAAAGAGCAGTTCTTC
CDR3aa: CASSEGGLGGVGRSGKEQFF
abundance: NA
j_gene: TRBJ2-1
v_gene: TRBV6-1
d_gene: NA

CDR3nt: TGTGCCAGCACCTCATGGGACACCATGTACCAAGAGACCCAGTACTTC
CDR3aa: CASTSWDTMYQETQYF
abundance: NA
j_gene: TRBJ2-5
v_gene: TRBV6-6
d_gene: NA

CDR3nt: TGTGCCATCAGGGGGGACGGGGTCGACTATGGCTACACCTTC
CDR3aa: CAIRGDGVDYGYTF
abundance: NA
j_gene: TRBJ1-2
v_gene: TRBV10-3
d_gene: NA